This T cell receptor beta chain is from a study of T cell responses to AZD1222 COVID-19 vaccine. Points on this clone: The antigen is unknown.

Study observations and caveats: Donors in the cohort were predominantly white British and more often female, and clonal diversity was possibly underestimated. After two AZD1222 doses, spike-specific TCR breadth and depth rose versus day 0. Close to half of spike-specific TCRs reportedly recognize unmutated variant regions. Dominant at 160-218 and 743-854, vaccine-associated CD4 TCRs also spanned spike.

Profiling relied on immunoSEQ multiplex PCR, and the TCRdb table lists in-frame clones only, not all of them. The sample carries 210,000 or so clones, roughly 91% recorded once. V was shortened by 5 bases and J by 5 bases, with 10 bases between the two germline ends. Germline CDR1 SEHNR, CDR2 FQNEAQ (reference sequence). CDR3 length equals 14 residues. The chain carries TRBV7-9 and TRBJ1-6; D might be TRBD1 (5 bases). The source of this sequence is an adult in good health. Sequencing used peripheral blood, obtained on day 0 of MenACWY control vaccination. CDR3 sequence reads: CASSGGLDNSPLHF. The CDR3 bases are TGTGCCAGCAGCGGGGGGTTAGATAATTCACCCCTCCACTTT.